The sequence of this T cell receptor (beta chain) was determined in a study of human T cells and chemical hapten exposure. The authors extracted total RNA from unfractionated whole blood. Study-wide findings and caveats: Sensitizing with DPC caused no change in TCRs above 1 in 1000 frequency.

The germline V gene encodes CDR1 MGHRA and CDR2 YSYEKL. Trimming left V 5 bases short and J 4 bases short, with 11 bases between. The CDR3 loop spans 13 amino acids. Each cDNA molecule in the library carried unique molecular identifiers. TCRdb fed the 5' RACE reads into MiXCR, producing one record per CDR3 protein. This sample yields roughly 120,000 distinct CDR3 sequences, of which around 20% are seen a single time; around 2.7% belongs to the top ten. This clonotype was seen a few times. Antigen: not known. This TCR was sampled from a human donor in good health. The chain recombines TRBV4-1 with TRBJ2-5; D is possibly TRBD2 (6 bases). The CDR3 bases are TGCGCCAGCAGCTCGGGACTTGTAGAGACCCAGTACTTC. It encodes CASSSGLVETQYF.